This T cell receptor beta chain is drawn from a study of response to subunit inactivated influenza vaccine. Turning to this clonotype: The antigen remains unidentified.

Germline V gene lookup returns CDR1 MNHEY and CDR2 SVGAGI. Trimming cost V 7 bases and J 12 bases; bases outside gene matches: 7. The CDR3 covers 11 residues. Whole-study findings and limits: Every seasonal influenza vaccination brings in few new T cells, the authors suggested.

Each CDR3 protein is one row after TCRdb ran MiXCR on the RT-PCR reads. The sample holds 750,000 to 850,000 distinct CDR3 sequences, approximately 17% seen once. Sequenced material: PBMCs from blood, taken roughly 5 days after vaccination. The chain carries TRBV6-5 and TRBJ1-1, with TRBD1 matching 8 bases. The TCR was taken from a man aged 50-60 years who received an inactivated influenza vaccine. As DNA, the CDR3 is TGTGCCAGCACCGCAGGGGGCGGGACTTTCTTT. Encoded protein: CASTAGGGTFF.